This T cell receptor beta chain originates from a study of CD8 T cells in Susac syndrome. Negative isolation yielded CD8+ and CD4+ T cells; FACS enriched TEMRA cells. To note about this clonotype: The antigen is not known.

Findings of the study overall: The authors acknowledged that their TCR sequencing and HLA analysis involved a relatively small number of individuals.

Reverse transcription of about 0.5 to 1 ug RNA used random hexamers. TCRdb used MiXCR to reprocess the immunoSEQ multiplex PCR reads, holding one entry per CDR3 protein. The sample consists of under 150,000 distinct CDR3 sequences, about 95% of them appearing once. Sequences were obtained from CD4+ T cells from PBMCs. The TCR was taken from a human donor with multiple sclerosis.

The chain's CDR3 is CASSEDGGFQYF. The CDR3 DNA follows: TGTGCCAGCAGTGAAGACGGTGGGTTCCAGTACTTC. V and J are TRBV2 and TRBJ2-7; D uncertain. Germline V gene lookup returns CDR1 SNHLY and CDR2 FYNNEI. V dropped 1 base and J dropped 10 bases, with 11 bases sitting between them. The length of the CDR3 is 12 residues.